This TCR beta chain was recorded in a study of regulatory T cells in long-lasting Graves disease. Study-level points and caveats: Persistent patients shared more public clonotypes (about 2,700) than newly diagnosed patients (about 1,000). Patients with persistent disease showed a bias toward TRBV28, TRBJ1-2 and TRBJ2-5.

This clonotype was counted at least ten times. Its antigen is unknown. Looked up from germline, CDR1 is MGHRA and CDR2 is YSYEKL. This CDR3 comprises 17 residues. The V gene lost 0 bases and the J gene lost 3 bases, with 15 bases spanning the gap. iRepertoire HTBI primers and Arm-PCR of CDR3 regions built TCR beta libraries. TCRdb fed the multiplex PCR reads into MiXCR, producing one record per CDR3 protein. The sample holds about 380,000 distinct CDR3 sequences, around 15% seen once. The time point here: newly diagnosed GD, antithyroid drugs for less than 3 months. TCR sequences were obtained from RNA taken from PBMCs.

The input for sequencing was peripheral blood mononuclear cells (PBMCs), taken at new diagnosis, from a patient treated with antithyroid drugs. This chain joins TRBV4-1 and TRBJ2-4; no definite D call. The TCR comes from a female donor with Graves disease. The CDR3 DNA is TGCGCCAGCAGCCAAGATCCCGTCCGACGAGGCAAAAACATTCAGTACTTC. It encodes CASSQDPVRRGKNIQYF.